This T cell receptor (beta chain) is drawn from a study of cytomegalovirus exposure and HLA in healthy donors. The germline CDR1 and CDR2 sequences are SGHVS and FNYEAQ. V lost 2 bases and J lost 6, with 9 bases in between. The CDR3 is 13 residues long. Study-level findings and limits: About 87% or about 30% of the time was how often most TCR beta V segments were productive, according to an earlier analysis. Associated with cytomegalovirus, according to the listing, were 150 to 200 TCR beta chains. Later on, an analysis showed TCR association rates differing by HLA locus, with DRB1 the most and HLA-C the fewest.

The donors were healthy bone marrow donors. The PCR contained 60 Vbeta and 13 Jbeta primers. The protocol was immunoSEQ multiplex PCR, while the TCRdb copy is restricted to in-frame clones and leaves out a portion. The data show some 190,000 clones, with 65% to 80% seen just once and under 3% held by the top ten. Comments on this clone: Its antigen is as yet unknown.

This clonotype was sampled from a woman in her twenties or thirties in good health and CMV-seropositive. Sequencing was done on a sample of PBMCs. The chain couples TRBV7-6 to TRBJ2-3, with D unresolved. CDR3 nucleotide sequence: TGTGCCAGCAGCTTAAGAGTCCGGGATACGCAGTATTTT. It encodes CASSLRVRDTQYF.